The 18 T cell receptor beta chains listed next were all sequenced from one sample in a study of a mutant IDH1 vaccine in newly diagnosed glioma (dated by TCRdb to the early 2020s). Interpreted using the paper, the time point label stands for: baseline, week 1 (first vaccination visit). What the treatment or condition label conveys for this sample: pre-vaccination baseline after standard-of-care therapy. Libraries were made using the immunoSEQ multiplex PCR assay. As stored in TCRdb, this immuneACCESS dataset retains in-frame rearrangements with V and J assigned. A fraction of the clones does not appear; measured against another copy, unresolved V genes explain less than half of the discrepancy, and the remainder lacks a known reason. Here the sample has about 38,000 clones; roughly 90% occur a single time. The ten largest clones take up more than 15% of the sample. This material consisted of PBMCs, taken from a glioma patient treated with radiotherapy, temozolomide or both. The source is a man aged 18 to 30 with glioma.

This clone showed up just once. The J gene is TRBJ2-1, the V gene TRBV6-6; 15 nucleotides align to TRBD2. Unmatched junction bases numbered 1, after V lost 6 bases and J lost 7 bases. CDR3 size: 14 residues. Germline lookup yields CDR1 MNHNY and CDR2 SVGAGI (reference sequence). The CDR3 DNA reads TGTGCCAGCAGCGGGACTAGCGGGAGGAATGAGCAGTTCTTC. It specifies CASSGTSGRNEQFF.

CDR3 DNA sequence: TGTGCCAGCAGCTTAAGGAGGGAACCCCTCTATGGCTACACCTTC. Translating it yields CASSLRREPLYGYTF. The chain links TRBV7-2 to TRBJ1-2; D unclear. Germline loops: CDR1 SGHTA, CDR2 FQGNSA. The CDR3 consists of 15 residues. Trimming took 2 bases from V and 4 from J, leaving 14 bases between them. Full variable domain (rest looked up from reference TRBV7-2 and TRBJ1-2): GAGVSQSPSNKVTEKGKDVELRCDPISGHTALYWYRQSLGQGLEFLIYFQGNSAPDKSGLPSDRFSAERTGGSVSTLTIQRTQQEDSAVYLCASSLRREPLYGYTFGSGTRLTVV.

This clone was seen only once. The CDR3 loop reads CASSQDSVGTGRNIQYF. The CDR3 region has the DNA TGCGCCAGCAGCCAAGATTCAGTGGGGACAGGGCGAAACATTCAGTACTTC. The chain is built from TRBV4-3 and TRBJ2-4, with 9 bases aligning to TRBD1. Per germline, CDR1 LGHNA and CDR2 YSLEER. This CDR3 spans 17 amino acids. With 0 bases clipped from V and 6 bases from J, the junction kept 9 bases outside the gene matches.

CDR3 residues: CASSLGGPVQETQYF. The CDR3 DNA sequence: TGCGCCAGCAGCTTGGGAGGGCCAGTTCAAGAGACCCAGTACTTC. The chain uses TRBV5-1 and TRBJ2-5; D perhaps matches TRBD2 (5 bases). The germline V gene encodes CDR1 SGHRS and CDR2 YFSETQ. With 0 bases removed from V and 2 bases from J, the gap between germline ends came to 11 bases. The CDR3 extends over 15 amino acids. The variable domain in full, completed from reference TRBV5-1 and TRBJ2-5, reads KAGVTQTPRYLIKTRGQQVTLSCSPISGHRSVSWYQQTPGQGLQFLFEYFSETQRNKGNFPGRFSGRQFSNSRSEMNVSTLELGDSALYLCASSLGGPVQETQYFGPGTRLLVL.

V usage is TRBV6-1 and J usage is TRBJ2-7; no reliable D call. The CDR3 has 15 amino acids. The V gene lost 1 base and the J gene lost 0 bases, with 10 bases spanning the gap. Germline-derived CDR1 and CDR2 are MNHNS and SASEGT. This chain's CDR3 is CASSEVPGFSYEQYF. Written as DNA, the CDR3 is TGTGCCAGCAGTGAAGTCCCAGGCTTCTCCTACGAGCAGTACTTC.

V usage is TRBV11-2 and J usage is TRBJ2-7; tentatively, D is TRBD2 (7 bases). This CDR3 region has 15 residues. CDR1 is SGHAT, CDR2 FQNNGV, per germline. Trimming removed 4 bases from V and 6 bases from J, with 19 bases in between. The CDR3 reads CASSSGAGAFSEQYF. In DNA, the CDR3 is TGTGCCAGCAGCTCCGGGGCGGGGGCGTTTTCCGAGCAGTACTTC.

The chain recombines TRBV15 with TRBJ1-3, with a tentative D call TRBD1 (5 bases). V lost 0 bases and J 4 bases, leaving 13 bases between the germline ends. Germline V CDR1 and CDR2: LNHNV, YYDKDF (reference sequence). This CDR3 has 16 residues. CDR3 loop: CATSRDPGVEGNTIYF. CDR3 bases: TGTGCCACCAGCAGAGATCCGGGGGTGGAAGGAAACACCATATATTTT.

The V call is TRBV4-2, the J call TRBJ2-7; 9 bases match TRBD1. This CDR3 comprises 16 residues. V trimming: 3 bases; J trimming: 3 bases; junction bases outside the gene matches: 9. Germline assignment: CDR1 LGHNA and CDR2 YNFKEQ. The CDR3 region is CASSHPGTGTLYEQYF. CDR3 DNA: TGTGCCAGCAGCCACCCCGGGACAGGGACTCTCTACGAGCAGTACTTC.

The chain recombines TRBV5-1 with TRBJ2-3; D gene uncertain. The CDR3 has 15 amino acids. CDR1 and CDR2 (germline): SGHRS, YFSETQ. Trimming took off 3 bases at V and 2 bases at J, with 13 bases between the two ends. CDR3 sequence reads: CASSSLPALTDTQYF. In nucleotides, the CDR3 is TGCGCCAGCAGCTCCCTCCCTGCGCTCACAGATACGCAGTATTTT.

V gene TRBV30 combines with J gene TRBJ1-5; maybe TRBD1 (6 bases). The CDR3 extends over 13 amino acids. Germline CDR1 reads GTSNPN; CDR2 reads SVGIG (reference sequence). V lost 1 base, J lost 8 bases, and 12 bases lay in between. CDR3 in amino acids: CAWSEGGLEPQHF. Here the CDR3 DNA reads TGTGCCTGGAGTGAGGGGGGGCTTGAGCCCCAGCATTTT.

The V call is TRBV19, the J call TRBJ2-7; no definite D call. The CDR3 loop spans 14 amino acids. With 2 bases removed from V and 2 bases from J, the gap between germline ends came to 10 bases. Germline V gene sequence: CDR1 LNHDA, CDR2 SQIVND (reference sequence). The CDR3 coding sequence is TGTGCCAGTAGTATAACCCTGGCCGCCTACGAGCAGTACTTC. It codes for CASSITLAAYEQYF.

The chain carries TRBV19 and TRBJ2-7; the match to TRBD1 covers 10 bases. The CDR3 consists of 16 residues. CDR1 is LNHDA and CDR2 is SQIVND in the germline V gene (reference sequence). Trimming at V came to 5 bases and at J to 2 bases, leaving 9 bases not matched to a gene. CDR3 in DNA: TGTGCCAGTAGTCGGCTGGACAGGGGGAAACCCTACGAGCAGTACTTC. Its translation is CASSRLDRGKPYEQYF.

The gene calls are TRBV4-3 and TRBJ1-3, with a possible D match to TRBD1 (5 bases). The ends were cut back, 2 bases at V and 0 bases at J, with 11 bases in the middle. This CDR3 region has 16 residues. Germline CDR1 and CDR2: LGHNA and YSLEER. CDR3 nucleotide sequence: TGCGCCAGCAGCCAATACCGGGGACCCTCTGGAAACACCATATATTTT. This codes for CASSQYRGPSGNTIYF.

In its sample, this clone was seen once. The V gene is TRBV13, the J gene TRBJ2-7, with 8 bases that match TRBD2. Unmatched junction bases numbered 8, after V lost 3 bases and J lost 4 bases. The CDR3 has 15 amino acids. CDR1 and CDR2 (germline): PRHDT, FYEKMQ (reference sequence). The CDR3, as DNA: TGTGCCAGCAGCTTCAGCGGGAGACAAGCTTACGAGCAGTACTTC. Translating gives CASSFSGRQAYEQYF.

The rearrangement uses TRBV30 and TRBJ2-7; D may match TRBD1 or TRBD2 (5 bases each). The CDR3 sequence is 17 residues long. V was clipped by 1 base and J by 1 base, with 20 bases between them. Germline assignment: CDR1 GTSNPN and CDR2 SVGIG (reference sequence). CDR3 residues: CAWSGGARTSGSYEQYF. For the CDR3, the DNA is TGTGCCTGGAGTGGAGGGGCTCGAACATCTGGGTCCTACGAGCAGTACTTC.

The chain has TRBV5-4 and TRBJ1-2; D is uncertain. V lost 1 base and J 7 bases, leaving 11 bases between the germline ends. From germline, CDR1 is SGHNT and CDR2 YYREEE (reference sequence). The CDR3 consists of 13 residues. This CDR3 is CASSLSSLGGYTF. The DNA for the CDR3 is TGTGCCAGCAGCTTGAGTTCCTTGGGTGGCTACACCTTC. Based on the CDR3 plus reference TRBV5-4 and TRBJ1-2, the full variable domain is ETGVTQSPTHLIKTRGQQVTLRCSSQSGHNTVSWYQQALGQGPQFIFQYYREEENGRGNFPPRFSGLQFPNYSSELNVNALELDDSALYLCASSLSSLGGYTFGSGTRLTVV.

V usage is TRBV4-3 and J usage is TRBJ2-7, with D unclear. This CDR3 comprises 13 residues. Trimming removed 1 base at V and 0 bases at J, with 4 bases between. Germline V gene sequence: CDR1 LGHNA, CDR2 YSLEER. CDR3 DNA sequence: TGCGCCAGCAGCCAAGGAGTCTCCTACGAGCAGTACTTC. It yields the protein CASSQGVSYEQYF.

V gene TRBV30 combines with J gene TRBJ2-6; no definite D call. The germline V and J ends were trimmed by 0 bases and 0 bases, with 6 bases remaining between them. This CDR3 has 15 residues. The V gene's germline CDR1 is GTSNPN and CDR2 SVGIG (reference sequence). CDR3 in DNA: TGTGCCTGGAGTGTACTCGGCTCTGGGGCCAACGTCCTGACTTTC. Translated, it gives CAWSVLGSGANVLTF.